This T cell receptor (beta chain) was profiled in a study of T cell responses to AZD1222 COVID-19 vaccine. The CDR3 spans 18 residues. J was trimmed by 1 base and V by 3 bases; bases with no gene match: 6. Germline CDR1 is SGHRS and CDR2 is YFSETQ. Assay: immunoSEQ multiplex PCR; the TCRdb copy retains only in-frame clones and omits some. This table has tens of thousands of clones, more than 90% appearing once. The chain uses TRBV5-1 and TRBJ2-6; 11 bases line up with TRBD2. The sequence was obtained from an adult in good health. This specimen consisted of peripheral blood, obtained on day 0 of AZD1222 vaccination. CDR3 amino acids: CASSSTSGGLSGANVLTF. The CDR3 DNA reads TGCGCCAGCAGCTCTACTAGCGGGGGCCTTTCTGGGGCCAACGTCCTGACTTTC.